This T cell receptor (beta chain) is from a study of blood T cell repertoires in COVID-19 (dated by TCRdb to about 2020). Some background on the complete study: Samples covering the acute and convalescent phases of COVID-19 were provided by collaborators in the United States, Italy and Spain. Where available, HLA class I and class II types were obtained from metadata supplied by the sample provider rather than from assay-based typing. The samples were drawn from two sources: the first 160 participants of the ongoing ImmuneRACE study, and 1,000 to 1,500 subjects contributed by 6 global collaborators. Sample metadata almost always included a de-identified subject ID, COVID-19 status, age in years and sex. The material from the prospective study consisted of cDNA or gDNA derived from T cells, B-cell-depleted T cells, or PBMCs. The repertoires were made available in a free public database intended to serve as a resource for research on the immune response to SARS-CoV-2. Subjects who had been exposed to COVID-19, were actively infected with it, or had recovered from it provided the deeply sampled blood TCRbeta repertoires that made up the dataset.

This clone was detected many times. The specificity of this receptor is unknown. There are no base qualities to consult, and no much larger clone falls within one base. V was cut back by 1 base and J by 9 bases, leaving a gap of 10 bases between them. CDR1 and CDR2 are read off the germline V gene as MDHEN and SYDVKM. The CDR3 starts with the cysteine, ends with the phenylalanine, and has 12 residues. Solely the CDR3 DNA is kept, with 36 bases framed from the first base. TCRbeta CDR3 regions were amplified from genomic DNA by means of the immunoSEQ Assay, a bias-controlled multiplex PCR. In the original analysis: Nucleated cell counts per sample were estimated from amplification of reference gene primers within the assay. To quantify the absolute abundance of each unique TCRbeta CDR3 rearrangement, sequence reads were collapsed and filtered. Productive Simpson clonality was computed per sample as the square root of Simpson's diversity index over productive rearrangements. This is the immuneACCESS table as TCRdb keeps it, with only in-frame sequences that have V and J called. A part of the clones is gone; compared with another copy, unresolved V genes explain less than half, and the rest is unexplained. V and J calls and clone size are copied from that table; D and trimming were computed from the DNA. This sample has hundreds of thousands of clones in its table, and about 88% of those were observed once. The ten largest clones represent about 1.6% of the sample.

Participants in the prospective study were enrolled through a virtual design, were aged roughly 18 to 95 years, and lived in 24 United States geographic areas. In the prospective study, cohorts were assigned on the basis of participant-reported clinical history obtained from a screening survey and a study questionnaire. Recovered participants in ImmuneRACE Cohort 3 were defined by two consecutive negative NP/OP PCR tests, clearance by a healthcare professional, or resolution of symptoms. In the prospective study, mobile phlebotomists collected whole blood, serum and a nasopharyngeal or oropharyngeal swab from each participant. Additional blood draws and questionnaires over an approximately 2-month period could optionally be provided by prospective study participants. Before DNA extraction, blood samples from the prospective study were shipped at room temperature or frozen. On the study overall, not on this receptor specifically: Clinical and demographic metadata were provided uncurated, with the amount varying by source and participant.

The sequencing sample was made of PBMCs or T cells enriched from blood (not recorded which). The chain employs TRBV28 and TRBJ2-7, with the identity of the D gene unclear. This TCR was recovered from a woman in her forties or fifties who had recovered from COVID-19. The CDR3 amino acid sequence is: CASSLSLGWQYF. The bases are TGTGCCAGCAGTTTATCCCTCGGGTGGCAGTACTTC. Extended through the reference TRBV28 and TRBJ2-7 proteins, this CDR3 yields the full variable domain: DVKVTQSSRYLVKRTGEKVFLECVQDMDHENMFWYRQDPGLGLRLIYFSYDVKMKEKGDIPEGYSVSREKKERFSLILESASTNQTSMYLCASSLSLGWQYFGPGTRLTVT.